Listed below are T cell receptor beta chains from one sample, sequenced in a study of blood T cell repertoires in COVID-19. Generated by immunoSEQ multiplex PCR, the TCRdb table keeps only in-frame clones and is missing some. The top ten hold roughly 2.9% of the sample, which has roughly 180,000 clones, 70% to 90% seen once. Specimen: peripheral blood. The receptors were sampled from a woman aged 25 to 39 with active or convalescent COVID-19. Each CDR3 is given with its conserved first and last residue. The order of the fields is clone size, J gene, D gene, V gene, CDR3 DNA, CDR3 protein. The D gene is left open where the match is weak. Clone size is stated in some rows and not others, as once, few, many or a class when expanded.

>NA|TRBJ1-2|NA|TRBV28
TGTGCCAGCAGTTCACCGACAATAAACTATGGCTACACCTTC
CASSSPTINYGYTF
>NA|TRBJ2-2|NA|TRBV28
TGTGCCAGCATCCAGACAGCAGGGGACCTAAACACCGGGGAGCTGTTTTTT
CASIQTAGDLNTGELFF
>few|TRBJ1-1|TRBD1|TRBV7-9
TGTGCCAGCAGCTCTACAGGGGTTAACACTGAAGCTTTCTTT
CASSSTGVNTEAFF
>NA|TRBJ1-4|NA|TRBV6-1
TGTGCCAGCAGTGATTTACAGGGCTCTGAAAAACTGTTTTTT
CASSDLQGSEKLFF
>NA|TRBJ1-2|TRBD1|TRBV7-8
TGTGCCAGCAGCTTGGAGGGGGCTAAGGGCTACACCTTC
CASSLEGAKGYTF
>NA|TRBJ2-3|TRBD1|TRBV7-6
TGTGCCAGCAGCAAATCCGGACAGGGGAGGGCAGATACGCAGTATTTT
CASSKSGQGRADTQYF
>NA|TRBJ2-1|TRBD2|TRBV6-5
TGTGCCAGCAGTTGGACCCTAGCGGGGGGAGGGAATGAGCAGTTCTTC
CASSWTLAGGGNEQFF
>NA|TRBJ1-2|TRBD1|TRBV7-9
TGTGCCAGCAGCTTAGCGACTGGGACAGGGATTGGCTACACCTTC
CASSLATGTGIGYTF
>few|TRBJ1-6|NA|TRBV11-3
TGTGCCAGCAGCACCGACAGGAGAGTTTCACCCCTCCACTTT
CASSTDRRVSPLHF
>NA|TRBJ1-2|NA|TRBV7-2
TGTGCCAGCAGCTCAAACATGAACTATGGCTACACCTTC
CASSSNMNYGYTF
>NA|TRBJ2-1|TRBD1|TRBV6-5
TGTGCCAGCAGTCCTACAGGGGTCAATGAGCAGTTCTTC
CASSPTGVNEQFF
>NA|TRBJ2-1|TRBD2|TRBV19
TGTGCCAGTAGTATTACTAGCGGGAGGTTGGCGTACAATGAGCAGTTCTTC
CASSITSGRLAYNEQFF
>NA|TRBJ1-1|NA|TRBV18
TGTGCCAGCTCACCCTCCGGAGGCAGGAACACTGAAGCTTTCTTT
CASSPSGGRNTEAFF
>NA|TRBJ2-1|TRBD1|TRBV27
TGTGCCAGCAGCTTGGACAGGTCAGGCTACAATGAGCAGTTCTTC
CASSLDRSGYNEQFF
>NA|TRBJ1-2|TRBD1|TRBV6-5
TGTGCCAGCAGTCAACCGGGACAGGGTTACTATGGCTACACCTTC
CASSQPGQGYYGYTF
>NA|TRBJ2-1|TRBD2|TRBV5-1
TGCGCCAGCAGCTTAGTCCCTCCTGGCGGGAGCTACAATGAGCAGTTCTTC
CASSLVPPGGSYNEQFF
>few|TRBJ2-2|TRBD2|TRBV27
TGTGCCAGCAGTAGCGGGAAGAACACCGGGGAGCTGTTTTTT
CASSSGKNTGELFF
>NA|TRBJ2-7|TRBD1|TRBV7-8
TGTGCCAGCAGCCGAATATACAGGGGCGAGCAGTACTTC
CASSRIYRGEQYF
>few|TRBJ1-4|NA|TRBV18
TGTGCCAGCTCACCGACCGGACTGAATGAAAAACTGTTTTTT
CASSPTGLNEKLFF
>NA|TRBJ1-5|NA|TRBV6-6
TGTGCCAGCAGTCCCGACACCGACAATCAGCCCCAGCATTTT
CASSPDTDNQPQHF
>once|TRBJ1-1|NA|TRBV4-1
TGCGCCAGCAGCCCAACACTTCAGGGGAGAGGGACTGAAGCTTTCTTT
CASSPTLQGRGTEAFF
>NA|TRBJ2-1|TRBD2|TRBV19
TGTGCCAGTAGTCCCATAGCGGGAGCTGGGAATGAGCAGTTCTTC
CASSPIAGAGNEQFF
>NA|TRBJ1-1|NA|TRBV2
TGTGCCAGCCGCGAGACAGAGCACAGCCTTGAAGCTTTCTTT
CASRETEHSLEAFF
>few|TRBJ2-5|TRBD1|TRBV7-9
TGTGCCAGCAGCCCAATCGGGACAGGGGAGGAGACCCAGTACTTC
CASSPIGTGEETQYF
>NA|TRBJ1-2|TRBD1|TRBV2
TGTGCCAGCACCAGGGACAGGGGGCATGACTACACCTTC
CASTRDRGHDYTF
>NA|TRBJ1-5|TRBD1|TRBV18
TGTGCCAGCTCACCACCCGGGACTCAGGGGGATCAGCCCCAGCATTTT
CASSPPGTQGDQPQHF